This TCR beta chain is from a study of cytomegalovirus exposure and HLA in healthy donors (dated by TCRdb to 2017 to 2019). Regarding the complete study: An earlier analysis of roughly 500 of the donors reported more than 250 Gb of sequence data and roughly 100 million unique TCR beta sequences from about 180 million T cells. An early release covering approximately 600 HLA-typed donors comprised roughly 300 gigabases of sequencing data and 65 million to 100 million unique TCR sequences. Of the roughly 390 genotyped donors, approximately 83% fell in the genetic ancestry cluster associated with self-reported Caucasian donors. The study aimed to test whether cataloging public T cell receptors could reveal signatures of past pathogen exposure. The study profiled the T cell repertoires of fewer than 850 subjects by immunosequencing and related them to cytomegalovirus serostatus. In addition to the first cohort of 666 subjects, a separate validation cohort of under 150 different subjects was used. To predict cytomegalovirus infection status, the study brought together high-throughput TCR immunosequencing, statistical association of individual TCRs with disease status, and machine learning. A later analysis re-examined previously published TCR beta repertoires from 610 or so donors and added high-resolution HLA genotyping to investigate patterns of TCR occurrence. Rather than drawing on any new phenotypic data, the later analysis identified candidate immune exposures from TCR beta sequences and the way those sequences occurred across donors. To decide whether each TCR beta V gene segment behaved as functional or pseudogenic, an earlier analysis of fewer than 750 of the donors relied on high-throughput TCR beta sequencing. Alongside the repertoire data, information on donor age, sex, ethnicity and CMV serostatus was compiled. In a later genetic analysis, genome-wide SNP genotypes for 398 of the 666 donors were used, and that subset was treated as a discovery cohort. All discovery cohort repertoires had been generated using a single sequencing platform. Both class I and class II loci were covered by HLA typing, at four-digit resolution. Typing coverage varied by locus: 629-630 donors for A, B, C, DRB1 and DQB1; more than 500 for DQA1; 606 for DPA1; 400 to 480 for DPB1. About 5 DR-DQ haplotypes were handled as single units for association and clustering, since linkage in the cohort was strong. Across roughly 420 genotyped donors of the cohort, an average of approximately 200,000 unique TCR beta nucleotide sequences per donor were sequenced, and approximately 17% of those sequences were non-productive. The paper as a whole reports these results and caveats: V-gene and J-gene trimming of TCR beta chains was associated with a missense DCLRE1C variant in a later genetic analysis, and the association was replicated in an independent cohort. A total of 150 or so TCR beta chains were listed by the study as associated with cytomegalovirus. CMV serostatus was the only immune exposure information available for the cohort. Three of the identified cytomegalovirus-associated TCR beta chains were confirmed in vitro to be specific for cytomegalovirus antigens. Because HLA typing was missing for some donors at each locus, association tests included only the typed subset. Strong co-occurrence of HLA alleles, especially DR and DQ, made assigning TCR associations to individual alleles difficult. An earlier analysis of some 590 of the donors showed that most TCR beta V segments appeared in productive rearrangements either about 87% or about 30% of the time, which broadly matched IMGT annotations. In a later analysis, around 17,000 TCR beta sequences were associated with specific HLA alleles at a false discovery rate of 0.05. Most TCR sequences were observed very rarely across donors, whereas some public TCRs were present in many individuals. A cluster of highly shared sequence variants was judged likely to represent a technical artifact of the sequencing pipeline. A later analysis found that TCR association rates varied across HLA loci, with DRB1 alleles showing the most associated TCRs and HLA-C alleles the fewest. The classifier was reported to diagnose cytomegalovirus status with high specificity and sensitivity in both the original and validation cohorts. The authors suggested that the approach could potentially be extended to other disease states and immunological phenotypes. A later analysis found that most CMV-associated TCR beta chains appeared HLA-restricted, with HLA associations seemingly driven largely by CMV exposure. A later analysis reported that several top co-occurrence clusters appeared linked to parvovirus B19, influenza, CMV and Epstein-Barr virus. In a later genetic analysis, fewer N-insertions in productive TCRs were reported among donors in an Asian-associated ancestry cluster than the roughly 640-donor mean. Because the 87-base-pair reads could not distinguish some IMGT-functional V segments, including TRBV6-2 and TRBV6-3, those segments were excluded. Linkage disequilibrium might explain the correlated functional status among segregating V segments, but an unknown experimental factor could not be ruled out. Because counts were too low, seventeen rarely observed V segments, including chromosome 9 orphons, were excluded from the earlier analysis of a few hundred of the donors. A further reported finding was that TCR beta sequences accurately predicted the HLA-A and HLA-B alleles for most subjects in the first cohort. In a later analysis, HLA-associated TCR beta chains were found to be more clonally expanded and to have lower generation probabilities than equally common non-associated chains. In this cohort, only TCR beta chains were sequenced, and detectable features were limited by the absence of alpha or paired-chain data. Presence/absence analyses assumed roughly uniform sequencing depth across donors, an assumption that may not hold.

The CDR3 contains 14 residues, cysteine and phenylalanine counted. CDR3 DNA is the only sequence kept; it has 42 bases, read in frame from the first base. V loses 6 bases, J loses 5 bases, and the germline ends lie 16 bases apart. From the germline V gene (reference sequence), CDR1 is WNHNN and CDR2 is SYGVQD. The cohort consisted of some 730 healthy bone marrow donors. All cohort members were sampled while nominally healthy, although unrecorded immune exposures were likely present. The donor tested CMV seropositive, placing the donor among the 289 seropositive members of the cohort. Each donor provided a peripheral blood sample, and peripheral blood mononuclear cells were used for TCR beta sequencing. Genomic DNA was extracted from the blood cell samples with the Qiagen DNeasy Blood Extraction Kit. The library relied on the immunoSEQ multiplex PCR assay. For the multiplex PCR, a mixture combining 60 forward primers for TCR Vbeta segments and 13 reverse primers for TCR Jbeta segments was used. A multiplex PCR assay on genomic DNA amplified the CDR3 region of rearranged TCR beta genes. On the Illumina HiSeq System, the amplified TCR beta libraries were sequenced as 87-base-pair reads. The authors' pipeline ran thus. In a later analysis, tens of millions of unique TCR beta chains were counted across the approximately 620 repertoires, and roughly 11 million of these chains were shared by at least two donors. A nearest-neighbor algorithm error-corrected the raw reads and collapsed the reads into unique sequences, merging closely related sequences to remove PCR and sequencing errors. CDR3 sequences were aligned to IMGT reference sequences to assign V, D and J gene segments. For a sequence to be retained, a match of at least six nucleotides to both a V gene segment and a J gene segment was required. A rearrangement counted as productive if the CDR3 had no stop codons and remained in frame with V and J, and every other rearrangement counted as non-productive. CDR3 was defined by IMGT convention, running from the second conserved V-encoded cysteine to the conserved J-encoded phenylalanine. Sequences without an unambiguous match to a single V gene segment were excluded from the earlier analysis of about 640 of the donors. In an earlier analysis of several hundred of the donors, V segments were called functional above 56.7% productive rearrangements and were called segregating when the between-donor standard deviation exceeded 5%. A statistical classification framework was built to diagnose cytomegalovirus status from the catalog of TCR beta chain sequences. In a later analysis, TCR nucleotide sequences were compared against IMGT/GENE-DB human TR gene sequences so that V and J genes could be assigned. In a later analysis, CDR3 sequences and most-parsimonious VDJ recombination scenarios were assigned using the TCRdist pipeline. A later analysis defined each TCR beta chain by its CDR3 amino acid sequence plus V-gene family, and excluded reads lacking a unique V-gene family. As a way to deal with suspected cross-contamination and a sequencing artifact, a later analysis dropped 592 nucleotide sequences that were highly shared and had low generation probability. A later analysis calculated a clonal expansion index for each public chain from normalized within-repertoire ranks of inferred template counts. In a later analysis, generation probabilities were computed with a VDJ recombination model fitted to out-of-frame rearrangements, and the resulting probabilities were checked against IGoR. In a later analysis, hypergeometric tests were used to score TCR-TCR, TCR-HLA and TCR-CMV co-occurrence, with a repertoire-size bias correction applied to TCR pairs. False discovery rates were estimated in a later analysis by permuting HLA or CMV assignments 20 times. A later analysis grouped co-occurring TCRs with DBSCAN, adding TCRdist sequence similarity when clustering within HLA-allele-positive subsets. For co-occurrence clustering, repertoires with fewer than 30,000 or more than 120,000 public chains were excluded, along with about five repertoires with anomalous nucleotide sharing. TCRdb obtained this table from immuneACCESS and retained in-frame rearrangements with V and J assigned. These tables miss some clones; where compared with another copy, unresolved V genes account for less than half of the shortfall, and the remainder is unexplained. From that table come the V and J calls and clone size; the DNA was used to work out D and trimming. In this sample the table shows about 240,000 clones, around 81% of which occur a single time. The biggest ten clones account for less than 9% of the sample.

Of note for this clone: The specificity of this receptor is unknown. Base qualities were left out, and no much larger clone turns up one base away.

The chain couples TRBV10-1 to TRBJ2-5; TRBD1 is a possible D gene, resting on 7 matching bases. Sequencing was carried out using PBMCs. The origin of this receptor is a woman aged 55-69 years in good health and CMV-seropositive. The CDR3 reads CASSPGGIGETQYF. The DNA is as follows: TGCGCCAGCAGCCCAGGGGGGATAGGGGAGACCCAGTACTTC.